Listed below are T cell receptor beta chains from one sample, sequenced in a study of blood T cell repertoires in COVID-19. Generated by immunoSEQ multiplex PCR, the TCRdb table keeps only in-frame clones and is missing some. There are roughly 290,000 clones in the sample; about 87% occur only once, and about 7.8% lies in the top ten. What was sequenced was peripheral blood. These receptors were collected from a woman in her fifties or sixties who had recovered from COVID-19. The CDR3 runs from the conserved cysteine through the conserved F or W. D genes are given only for firm matches. Some rows have no size entry. The others give once, few or many, or a class for an expanded clone.

clone size: -; D gene: TRBD1; V gene: TRBV29-1; J gene: TRBJ2-7; CDR3 protein: CSVEHNRGTEQYF; CDR3 DNA: TGCAGCGTTGAACATAACAGGGGAACAGAGCAGTACTTC
clone size: -; D gene: -; V gene: TRBV7-2; J gene: TRBJ1-1; CDR3 protein: CASSEHQGRTEAFF; CDR3 DNA: TGTGCCAGCAGCGAACATCAGGGGCGGACTGAAGCTTTCTTT
clone size: -; D gene: TRBD1; V gene: TRBV7-9; J gene: TRBJ1-1; CDR3 protein: CASSSGQGTNTEAFF; CDR3 DNA: TGTGCCAGCAGCTCCGGACAGGGGACGAACACTGAAGCTTTCTTT
clone size: -; D gene: -; V gene: TRBV21-1; J gene: TRBJ2-7; CDR3 protein: CANSDEVGSSYEQYF; CDR3 DNA: TGTGCCAACTCAGACGAAGTGGGCAGCTCCTACGAGCAGTACTTC
clone size: -; D gene: -; V gene: TRBV14; J gene: TRBJ2-5; CDR3 protein: CARRELRKTQYF; CDR3 DNA: TGTGCCAGGAGAGAATTAAGAAAGACCCAGTACTTC
clone size: many; D gene: -; V gene: TRBV18; J gene: TRBJ2-1; CDR3 protein: CASSPFSGSYNEQFF; CDR3 DNA: TGTGCCAGCTCACCGTTTTCAGGGTCCTACAATGAGCAGTTCTTC
clone size: -; D gene: TRBD1; V gene: TRBV5-1; J gene: TRBJ2-7; CDR3 protein: CASSLERQGAGEQYF; CDR3 DNA: TGCGCCAGCAGCTTGGAAAGACAGGGGGCAGGAGAGCAGTACTTC
clone size: -; D gene: -; V gene: TRBV25-1; J gene: TRBJ1-1; CDR3 protein: CASSEQEANTEAFF; CDR3 DNA: TGTGCCAGCAGTGAGCAGGAGGCGAACACTGAAGCTTTCTTT
clone size: -; D gene: TRBD1; V gene: TRBV5-4; J gene: TRBJ2-7; CDR3 protein: CASSLGTGAPYEQYF; CDR3 DNA: TGTGCCAGCAGCTTGGGGACAGGGGCCCCCTACGAGCAGTACTTC
clone size: -; D gene: TRBD1; V gene: TRBV4-3; J gene: TRBJ2-5; CDR3 protein: CASSLRRGRGETQYF; CDR3 DNA: TGCGCCAGCAGCCTCCGCAGGGGGCGCGGAGAGACCCAGTACTTC
clone size: -; D gene: -; V gene: TRBV7-2; J gene: TRBJ1-2; CDR3 protein: CASSSPTKQGHYGYTF; CDR3 DNA: TGTGCCAGCAGCTCGCCCACGAAACAGGGTCACTATGGCTACACCTTC